These 9 T cell receptor beta chains came from one sample sequenced in a study of cytomegalovirus exposure and HLA in healthy donors (dated 2017 in TCRdb). Receptors were amplified or captured by the immunoSEQ multiplex PCR assay. TCRdb obtained this table from immuneACCESS and retained in-frame rearrangements with V and J assigned. These tables miss some clones; where compared with another copy, unresolved V genes account for less than half of the shortfall, and the remainder is unexplained. Here the sample has some 130,000 clones; 85% to 90% occur a single time. The ten largest clones add up to 1% to 1.5% of the sample. The sequenced material came from PBMCs. All receptors derive from a woman younger than 30 in good health and CMV-seronegative.

The gene calls are TRBV5-6 and TRBJ1-5; D is unresolved. V was cut by 3 bases and J by 7 bases, with 8 bases left in between. Per the germline V gene, CDR1 is SGHDT and CDR2 is YYEEEE. The CDR3 has 12 amino acids. The CDR3 region is CASSSGSQPQHF. CDR3 nucleotide sequence: TGTGCCAGCAGCTCGGGGAGCCAGCCCCAGCATTTT.

This chain connects TRBV5-1 to TRBJ2-1; 13 bases agree with TRBD2. V was clipped by 7 bases and J by 10 bases; unmatched bases: 8. Germline loops: CDR1 SGHRS, CDR2 YFSETQ. CDR3 length equals 14 residues. The CDR3 loop is CASGLAGASWEQFF. The CDR3 nucleotides read TGCGCCAGCGGACTAGCGGGGGCCTCATGGGAGCAGTTCTTC.

The gene calls are TRBV4-2 and TRBJ2-7; 8 nucleotides line up with TRBD2. The V gene's germline CDR1 is LGHNA and CDR2 YNFKEQ. The CDR3 has 16 residues. J lost 2 bases, V lost 0 bases, and 6 bases had no gene match. The CDR3: CASSQDRTGGPYEQYF. CDR3 in DNA: TGTGCCAGCAGCCAAGATCGAACGGGGGGGCCCTACGAGCAGTACTTC.

The V and J genes are TRBV11-3 and TRBJ2-7; no reliable D call. Germline lookup yields CDR1 SGHNT and CDR2 YENEEA. V lost 8 bases and J lost 7, with 15 bases in between. The CDR3 has 12 residues. The CDR3: CASPSSRIEQYF. Written as DNA, the CDR3 is TGTGCCAGCCCCTCTTCCAGAATTGAGCAGTACTTC.

A single count supports this clone. The chain joins TRBV9 to TRBJ2-7; a possible D gene is TRBD1 (5 bases). Trimming cost V 4 bases and J 7 bases, with 9 bases left between them. Germline V CDR1 and CDR2: SGDLS, YYNGEE. The CDR3 totals 11 residues. In nucleotides, the CDR3 is TGTGCCAGCAGCAGGGGTGGAGAGCAGTACTTC. Amino acids: CASSRGGEQYF. The complete variable domain, with remaining parts taken from reference TRBV9 and TRBJ2-7, reads DSGVTQTPKHLITATGQRVTLRCSPRSGDLSVYWYQQSLDQGLQFLIQYYNGEERAKGNILERFSAQQFPDLHSELNLSSLELGDSALYFCASSRGGEQYFGPGTRLTVT.

The V and J genes are TRBV5-8 and TRBJ2-1; possibly TRBD2 for D (6 bases). The CDR3 covers 18 residues. The V gene's germline CDR1 is SGHTS and CDR2 YDEGEE. Trimming left V 1 base short and J 1 base short, with 18 bases between. This chain's CDR3 is CASSLMLLAALSYNEQFF. DNA of the CDR3: TGTGCCAGCAGCTTGATGTTACTAGCTGCCCTGTCCTACAATGAGCAGTTCTTC.

V gene TRBV2 combines with J gene TRBJ1-6; 8 nucleotides align to TRBD1. The germline V gene encodes CDR1 SNHLY and CDR2 FYNNEI. The V segment lost 6 bases and the J segment 6 bases; nucleotides outside the gene matches: 7. The CDR3 extends over 15 amino acids. In DNA, the CDR3 is TGTGCCAGCAGCAAGGGACAGGTCGTTAATTCACCCCTCCACTTT. Translated, it gives CASSKGQVVNSPLHF.

The rearrangement joins TRBV7-6 to TRBJ2-3; unclear D gene. The CDR3 extends over 12 amino acids. The germline V gene encodes CDR1 SGHVS and CDR2 FNYEAQ. V lost 5 bases, J lost 0 bases, and 3 bases lay in between. CDR3 sequence: CASSPSTDTQYF. The CDR3 DNA follows: TGTGCCAGCAGCCCTAGCACAGATACGCAGTATTTT. The complete variable domain, with remaining parts taken from reference TRBV7-6 and TRBJ2-3, reads GAGVSQSPRYKVTKRGQDVALRCDPISGHVSLYWYRQALGQGPEFLTYFNYEAQQDKSGLPNDRFSAERPEGSISTLTIQRTEQRDSAMYRCASSPSTDTQYFGPGTRLTVL.

The chain is built from TRBV9 and TRBJ2-3; tentatively, D is TRBD1 (6 bases). CDR3 length: 14 amino acids. From germline, CDR1 is SGDLS and CDR2 YYNGEE. Trimming took off 0 bases at V and 2 bases at J, with 7 bases between the two ends. Here the CDR3 DNA reads TGTGCCAGCAGCGTAGAGGGGGTCACAGATACGCAGTATTTT. This encodes CASSVEGVTDTQYF.